The T cell receptor beta chain under discussion was sequenced for a study of blood T cell repertoires in COVID-19. Study background: Whether acute or convalescent, the COVID-19 samples came from the United States, Italy and Spain. PBMCs, B-cell-depleted T cells, or T cells provided the cDNA or gDNA that made up the material.

The authors' processing: How many nucleated cells were present was estimated from reference gene primer amplification. TCRdb's copy holds only in-frame clones and misses some; the assay was immunoSEQ multiplex PCR. V, J and clone size were drawn from that table, and D and trimming were deduced from the DNA. The profile shows just over 75,000 clones, 87% of them singletons. The germline V gene encodes CDR1 KGHSH and CDR2 LQKENI. Germline trimming cut 2 bases from V and 5 bases from J; bases unmatched to any gene: 6. CDR3 length: 15 amino acids. The chain has TRBV18 and TRBJ2-5, with 9 bases aligning to TRBD1. This receptor was identified in a woman at least 80 years old with active or convalescent COVID-19. The specimen was peripheral blood. This CDR3 is CASSPGGQGRETQYF. CDR3 coding DNA: TGTGCCAGCTCACCAGGGGGACAGGGAAGGGAGACCCAGTACTTC.